A single sample gave rise to the 25 T cell receptor beta chains below, sequenced in a study of beta chain features in type 1 diabetes. Study-wide results and caveats: Moderate yet significant TCRB CDR3 shortening was seen in Type 1 diabetes patients in all four CD4+ subsets.

No antigen has been assigned to these receptors. Of the isolated RNA, all was reverse transcribed, and so the sequenced material was expressed TCRB transcripts. Repertoires were generated with immunoSEQ multiplex PCR, while TCRdb's copy carries only in-frame clones and drops some. The repertoire holds a few hundred thousand clones, with around 10% as singletons. Source material: central memory CD4+ T cells from blood. These receptor sequences come from a man in his thirties or forties with type 1 diabetes.

This clone was detected a few times. The rearrangement joins TRBV7-2 to TRBJ2-2; 7 bases line up with TRBD1. V shed 5 bases and J 3 bases; nucleotides not matched to a gene: 6. Germline V gene data show CDR1 as SGHTA and CDR2 as FQGNSA. This CDR3 has 15 residues. The CDR3 reads CASSPNRGDTGELFF. The CDR3 DNA sequence: TGTGCCAGCAGCCCAAACAGGGGCGACACCGGGGAGCTGTTTTTT.

In this sample, this clone turned up a few times. The chain is built from TRBV28 and TRBJ1-1; a weak D match, TRBD1 (5 bases). The length of the CDR3 is 13 residues. Germline V gene lookup returns CDR1 MDHEN and CDR2 SYDVKM. V was trimmed by 10 bases and J by 3 bases, leaving 15 bases between them. CDR3 region: CAIQGVWYTEAFF. DNA of the CDR3: TGTGCCATCCAGGGAGTGTGGTACACTGAAGCTTTCTTT.

In this sample, this clone turned up many times. The chain links TRBV29-1 to TRBJ1-2; 9 bases are shared with TRBD1. The CDR3 is 13 amino acids. Trimming removed 5 bases from V and 6 bases from J; junction bases left unmatched: 7. The germline V gene has CDR1 SQVTM and CDR2 ANQGSEA. CDR3 DNA: TGCAGCGTTCTTCGGGACAGGGTTAATGGCTACACCTTC. As protein: CSVLRDRVNGYTF.

In this sample, this clone turned up a few times. The chain employs TRBV4-3 and TRBJ2-1, with TRBD2 as a possible D gene (5 bases). The CDR3 runs to 15 residues. CDR1 and CDR2 from the germline V gene are LGHNA and YSLEER. Trimming removed 0 bases from V and 6 bases from J, with 12 bases in between. The CDR3 coding sequence is TGCGCCAGCAGCCAAGAAGGCCTAGCTCGCAATGAGCAGTTCTTC. Its translation is CASSQEGLARNEQFF.

The gene calls are TRBV11-2 and TRBJ2-5, with D maybe TRBD2 (6 bases). Germline-derived CDR1 and CDR2 are SGHAT and FQNNGV. The CDR3 length is 16 residues. The germline V and J ends were trimmed by 2 bases and 5 bases, with 18 bases remaining between them. The CDR3 region has the DNA TGTGCCAGCAGCTTATACGGGAGCAGGGTGGAGGAGACCCAGTACTTC. Translated: CASSLYGSRVEETQYF.

This sequence joins TRBV6-5 and TRBJ2-1; unclear D gene. CDR1 is MNHEY, CDR2 SVGAGI, per germline. The CDR3 is 12 amino acids. Trimming pared 6 bases from V and 5 bases from J, leaving 8 bases between. CDR3: CASRAVDNEQFF. CDR3 bases: TGTGCCAGCAGGGCCGTGGACAATGAGCAGTTCTTC.

This clone was detected only a few times. This chain links TRBV7-7 with TRBJ2-7; 7 bases are shared with TRBD2. The CDR3 has 14 amino acids. V lost 0 bases, J lost 5 bases, and 4 bases stayed unmatched. Germline V gene lookup returns CDR1 SSHAT and CDR2 FNYEAQ (reference sequence). In nucleotides, the CDR3 is TGTGCCAGCAGCTTAGCGGGAGGGTTCAACGAGCAGTACTTC. It translates to CASSLAGGFNEQYF.

Of note for this clone: At one end the junction does not follow the germline gene, possibly because of a read error. Other DNA sequences in the sample encode the same CDR3. The CDR3 nucleotides read TGTGCCAGCAGTCCCTGGAGGGGTGCAACTAATGAAAAACTGTTCTTT. The encoded protein is CASSPWRGATNEKLFF. The gene calls are TRBV28 and TRBJ1-4, with D possibly TRBD1 on 5 matching bases. The V gene's germline CDR1 is MDHEN and CDR2 SYDVKM. The CDR3 loop spans 16 amino acids.

The chain has TRBV19 and TRBJ1-2; no firm D call. This CDR3 has 11 amino acids. Between the trimmed V and J ends, which lost 11 bases and 6 bases, there was a span of 13 bases. In germline, CDR1 is LNHDA, CDR2 SQIVND (reference sequence). The CDR3 is CAVKLGDGYTF. Here the CDR3 DNA reads TGTGCCGTGAAGTTGGGAGATGGCTACACCTTC.

The genes are TRBV4-1 and TRBJ2-7, with a possible D match to TRBD2 (6 bases). CDR1 MGHRA and CDR2 YSYEKL come from the germline V gene. Trimming took 3 bases from V and 0 from J, leaving 21 bases between them. The CDR3 sequence is 18 residues long. CDR3 sequence reads: CASSQDPWGVAVSYEQYF. Here the CDR3 DNA reads TGCGCCAGCAGCCAGGACCCCTGGGGGGTAGCGGTCTCCTACGAGCAGTACTTC.

This clone was counted ten times or more. V is TRBV6-1 and J is TRBJ1-4; no definite D call. The V gene's germline CDR1 is MNHNS and CDR2 SASEGT. This CDR3 spans 13 amino acids. V lost 6 bases and J 8 bases, leaving 13 bases between the germline ends. Written as DNA, the CDR3 is TGTGCCAGCAGCGTAGGATTGGACGAAAAACTGTTTTTT. Amino acids: CASSVGLDEKLFF.

The CDR3 nucleotides read TGTGCCAGCAGCCCTGACTCGACTTACAATGAGCAGTTCTTC. This sequence encodes CASSPDSTYNEQFF. The chain joins TRBV5-4 to TRBJ2-1; D call uncertain. The V gene lost 4 bases and the J gene lost 4 bases, with 12 bases spanning the gap. CDR1 is SGHNT, CDR2 YYREEE, per germline (reference sequence). The CDR3 covers 14 residues.

This clone was counted a few times. The chain couples TRBV5-1 to TRBJ2-5; perhaps TRBD1 as D (6 bases). Trimming removed 7 bases from V and 1 base from J, with 11 bases in between. Per the germline V gene, CDR1 is SGHRS and CDR2 is YFSETQ. This CDR3 is built from 13 residues. The CDR3 coding sequence is TGCGCCAGCGGGTGGGGGCTCCAAGAGACCCAGTACTTC. Translated: CASGWGLQETQYF.

This clone occurred a few times. The V and J genes are TRBV2 and TRBJ2-5, with D possibly TRBD1 on 6 matching bases. Matching the DNA end better, TRBJ2-7 makes the J call doubtful. The CDR3 is 14 amino acids. Germline-derived CDR1 and CDR2 are SNHLY and FYNNEI. CDR3 sequence reads: CASSKDRRSYEQYF. CDR3 in DNA: TGTGCCAGCAGTAAAGACAGGAGATCCTACGAGCAGTACTTC.

There are a few counts of this clone. The chain joins TRBV5-6 to TRBJ1-5; unclear D gene. V lost 1 base to trimming and J lost 6 bases, with 5 bases between them. The CDR3 totals 12 residues. Germline V gene data show CDR1 as SGHDT and CDR2 as YYEEEE. The chain's CDR3 is CASSLYGQPQHF. As DNA, the CDR3 is TGTGCCAGCAGCTTGTATGGTCAGCCCCAGCATTTT.

This clone was observed a handful of times. This sequence joins TRBV2 and TRBJ1-2; 10 positions match TRBD1. Germline V gives CDR1 SNHLY, CDR2 FYNNEI. The CDR3 totals 15 residues. J gave up 5 bases and V 3 bases, and 6 bases lay outside the gene matches. The CDR3 DNA is TGTGCCAGCAGTGACAGGACAGGGGGTGGGTATGGCTACACCTTC. Amino acid sequence: CASSDRTGGGYGYTF. The full variable domain, its missing parts supplied by reference TRBV2 and TRBJ1-2, is EPEVTQTPSHQVTQMGQEVILRCVPISNHLYFYWYRQILGQKVEFLVSFYNNEISEKSEIFDDQFSVERPDGSNFTLKIRSTKLEDSAMYFCASSDRTGGGYGYTFGSGTRLTVV.

This clone has a handful of counts. This chain links TRBV27 with TRBJ1-3, with D possibly being TRBD1 (6 bases). The V gene lost 1 base and the J gene lost 4 bases, with 11 bases spanning the gap. The germline V gene encodes CDR1 MNHEY and CDR2 SMNVEV (reference sequence). The CDR3 runs 15 residues. The CDR3 reads CASSLLGGRGNTIYF. CDR3 DNA sequence: TGTGCCAGCAGTTTATTAGGGGGGCGAGGAAACACCATATATTTT.

The chain joins TRBV2 to TRBJ2-2; TRBD2 aligns across 9 bases. Germline V CDR1 and CDR2: SNHLY, FYNNEI. CDR3 size: 14 residues. Unmatched junction bases numbered 5, after V lost 7 bases and J lost 5 bases. DNA of the CDR3: TGTGCCAGCAAGGGGCGGGAGGGAACCGGGGAGCTGTTTTTT. It yields the protein CASKGREGTGELFF.

A few counts support this clone. The rearrangement links TRBV6-9 to TRBJ2-3; 12 bases map to TRBD2. CDR3 length: 17 residues. Germline assignment: CDR1 MNHGY and CDR2 SVAAGI. The junction had 7 bases not matched to a gene; V was cut back by 2 bases and J by 4 bases. The CDR3 reads CASSYRSSGRGADTQYF. In nucleotides, the CDR3 is TGTGCCAGCAGTTATCGGTCTAGCGGGAGGGGGGCAGATACGCAGTATTTT.

This clone was found a few times. The chain has TRBV7-2 and TRBJ1-1; weak D call: TRBD1 (6 bases). Germline values: CDR1 SGHTA, CDR2 FQGNSA. V was clipped by 3 bases and J by 5 bases, with 16 bases between them. This CDR3 is 15 amino acids long. CDR3 DNA: TGTGCCAGCAGCTTTGTTGGGGGCGCAGAAACTGAAGCTTTCTTT. The encoded protein is CASSFVGGAETEAFF.

This clone occurred a few times. This chain joins TRBV27 and TRBJ1-4, with a possible D match to TRBD1 (5 bases). The germline V gene encodes CDR1 MNHEY and CDR2 SMNVEV (reference sequence). CDR3 size: 13 residues. The V and J ends lost 5 bases and 12 bases respectively, with 16 bases between them. The CDR3 protein is CASSLGHRVELFF. The DNA for the CDR3 is TGTGCCAGCAGTCTCGGACACCGTGTTGAACTGTTTTTT.

This clone came up a few times. V and J are TRBV28 and TRBJ1-2; TRBD1 matches 8 bases. V gave up 5 bases and J gave up 11 bases; unmatched junction bases: 4. The CDR3 spans 11 residues. Germline loops: CDR1 MDHEN, CDR2 SYDVKM. The CDR3 is CASSINRGYTF. The DNA for the CDR3 is TGTGCCAGCAGTATTAACAGGGGGTACACCTTC.

The chain links TRBV9 to TRBJ1-4, with D unresolved. CDR1 and CDR2 from the germline V gene are SGDLS and YYNGEE. Between the trimmed V and J ends, which lost 0 bases and 8 bases, there was a span of 11 bases. This CDR3 has 14 residues. The CDR3 here is CASSVGYGIEKLFF. Here the CDR3 DNA reads TGTGCCAGCAGCGTAGGGTACGGGATCGAAAAACTGTTTTTT.

There are a few counts of this clone. This sequence joins TRBV5-4 and TRBJ2-5; 8 nucleotides agree with TRBD1. V lost 3 bases, J lost 3 bases, and 4 bases stayed unmatched. The CDR3 runs to 14 residues. Germline V gene lookup returns CDR1 SGHNT and CDR2 YYREEE (reference sequence). For the CDR3, the DNA is TGTGCCAGCAGCTCAGGACAGGGAGAAGAGACCCAGTACTTC. It specifies CASSSGQGEETQYF.

V and J are TRBV4-1 and TRBJ2-7, with TRBD2 identical over 9 bases. The V gene end was trimmed by 0 bases and the J gene end by 2 bases; junction bases not matched to a gene: 2. The CDR3 consists of 15 residues. Germline V gene lookup returns CDR1 MGHRA and CDR2 YSYEKL. Written as DNA, the CDR3 is TGCGCCAGCAGCCAAGATAAGCGGGGGGCCTACGAGCAGTACTTC. Amino acids: CASSQDKRGAYEQYF.